This T cell receptor beta chain was recorded in a study of graft-versus-host responses after intestinal transplantation. Study context: Tacrolimus plus steroids were given to all recipients for roughly three years, preceded by anti-thymocyte globulin induction. Study-wide results and limits: Investigators detected GvH clones in recipient marrow, with some emerging earlier in ileum or blood. The study associated peak circulating GvH clone levels with early post-transplant HvG declines.

Note on this clone: Its antigen is unknown.

CDR3 size: 15 residues. Trimming pared 2 bases from V and 0 bases from J, leaving 10 bases between. The germline V gene has CDR1 SGHDN and CDR2 FVKESK. Here immunoSEQ multiplex PCR was the method, and the copy in TCRdb shows in-frame clones only, minus some. The table has about 110,000 clones, 80% to 90% seen once; the top ten hold less than 0.85%. The sequence was collected from a human donor who was the organ donor for an intestinal transplant. The source material was unstimulated CD4+ T cells sorted from spleen or lymph node cells, sampled before transplant. The chain uses TRBV14 and TRBJ1-1; a possible D gene is TRBD1 (5 bases). This CDR3 is CASSQQGSVNTEAFF. The CDR3 DNA is TGTGCCAGCAGCCAACAGGGTTCAGTGAACACTGAAGCTTTCTTT.